This T cell receptor beta chain was identified during a study of T cell repertoires in cytomegalovirus infection. For the study at large: Use of recently identified HLA-C-restricted and well-studied HLA-B-restricted CMV epitopes was part of the study. In public TCR beta signatures, there were indications of both CMV infection and matching HLA type.

Findings of the study overall: The cumulative frequency of public TCR beta families identified carriers of CMV plus the relevant HLA. Predominance within the ex vivo response was attributable to HLA-C-restricted CMV-specific TCR beta clonotypes.

Trimming removed 2 bases from V and 2 bases from J, with 19 bases in between. CDR3 length: 18 residues. Per the germline V gene, CDR1 is LGHNA and CDR2 is YSLEER. This clonotype was observed a few times. Its antigen remains unknown. TCRdb redid the calling of the reads with MiXCR, one entry per CDR3 protein. The sample contains about 700,000 distinct CDR3 sequences, around 31% of which appear only once. The source is a human donor in good health (CMV status not recorded). Some clones in this sample may be carry-over from other donors' samples. The gene calls are TRBV4-3 and TRBJ1-3; D is unclear. The sample was cultured PBMCs, taken from culture after CMV antigen stimulation. The CDR3 here is CASSQNLGREGTGNTIYF. DNA of the CDR3: TGCGCCAGCAGCCAAAATCTGGGAAGGGAAGGAACTGGAAACACCATATATTTT.